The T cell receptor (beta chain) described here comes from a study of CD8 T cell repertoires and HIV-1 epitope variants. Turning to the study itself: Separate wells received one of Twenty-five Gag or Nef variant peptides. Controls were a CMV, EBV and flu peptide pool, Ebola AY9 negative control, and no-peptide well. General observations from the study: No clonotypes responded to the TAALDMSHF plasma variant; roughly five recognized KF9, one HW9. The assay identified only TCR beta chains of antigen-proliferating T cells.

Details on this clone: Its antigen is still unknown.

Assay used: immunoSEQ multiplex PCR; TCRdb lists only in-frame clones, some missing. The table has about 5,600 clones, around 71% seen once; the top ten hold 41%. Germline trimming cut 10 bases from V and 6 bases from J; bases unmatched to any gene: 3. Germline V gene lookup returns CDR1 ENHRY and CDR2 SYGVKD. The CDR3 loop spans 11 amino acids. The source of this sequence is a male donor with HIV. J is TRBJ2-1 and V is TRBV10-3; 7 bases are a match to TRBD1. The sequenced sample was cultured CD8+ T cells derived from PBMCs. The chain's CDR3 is CASRQGNEQFF. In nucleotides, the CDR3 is TGTGCCAGCAGACAGGGCAATGAGCAGTTCTTC.